Below are 3 T cell receptor beta chains sequenced from a single sample in a study of CD8+CD57+ T cells in acquired aplastic anemia. Those patients picked for sequencing had displayed CD8+CD57+ cell expansion on flow cytometry. The TCR beta profiling, which covered VDJ combination and CDR3 sequence, was carried out using genomic DNA as the template. Each CDR3 protein gets one entry after TCRdb re-called the reads with MiXCR. Altogether 450,000 to 550,000 distinct CDR3 sequences are present, more than 25% being singletons, with the ten largest covering roughly 0.89%. What was sequenced was sorted CD4+, CD8+, or CD8+CD57+ T cells (not recorded which) from PBMCs. These receptors originate from a human donor with aplastic anemia.

This clonotype has a handful of counts. The V gene is TRBV6-1, the J gene TRBJ2-7; either TRBD1 or TRBD2 may fit D (5 bases each). The germline V gene encodes CDR1 MNHNS and CDR2 SASEGT. The CDR3 sequence is 13 residues long. The ends were cut back, 3 bases at V and 4 bases at J, with 10 bases in the middle. The CDR3 DNA is TGTGCCAGCAGTGACGGGGCCCTTTACGAGCAGTACTTC. Translated: CASSDGALYEQYF.

In this sample, this clonotype turned up many times. A much larger clonotype is one base distant, so this may be a read error. No conserved phenylalanine or tryptophan is present at the end of the CDR3, so a read error is the likely explanation. The chain couples TRBV2 to TRBJ2-7; D uncertain. Trimming removed 4 bases from V and 2 bases from J, with 3 bases in between. The CDR3 consists of 11 residues. Per the germline V gene, CDR1 is SNHLY and CDR2 is FYNNEI. The CDR3 coding sequence is TGTGCCAGCAGTGGCCCCTACGAGCAGTACCTC. Its translation: CASSGPYEQYL.

This clonotype was seen at least ten times. The gene calls are TRBV20-1 and TRBJ1-6; a possible D gene is TRBD1 (5 bases). This CDR3 contains 15 residues. CDR1 is DFQATT and CDR2 is SNEGSKA in the germline V gene (reference sequence). V lost 6 bases to trimming and J lost 5 bases, with 17 bases between them. The DNA for the CDR3 is TGCAGTGCCCCGACAGCTTACCCGAATAATTCACCCCTCCACTTT. It encodes CSAPTAYPNNSPLHF.